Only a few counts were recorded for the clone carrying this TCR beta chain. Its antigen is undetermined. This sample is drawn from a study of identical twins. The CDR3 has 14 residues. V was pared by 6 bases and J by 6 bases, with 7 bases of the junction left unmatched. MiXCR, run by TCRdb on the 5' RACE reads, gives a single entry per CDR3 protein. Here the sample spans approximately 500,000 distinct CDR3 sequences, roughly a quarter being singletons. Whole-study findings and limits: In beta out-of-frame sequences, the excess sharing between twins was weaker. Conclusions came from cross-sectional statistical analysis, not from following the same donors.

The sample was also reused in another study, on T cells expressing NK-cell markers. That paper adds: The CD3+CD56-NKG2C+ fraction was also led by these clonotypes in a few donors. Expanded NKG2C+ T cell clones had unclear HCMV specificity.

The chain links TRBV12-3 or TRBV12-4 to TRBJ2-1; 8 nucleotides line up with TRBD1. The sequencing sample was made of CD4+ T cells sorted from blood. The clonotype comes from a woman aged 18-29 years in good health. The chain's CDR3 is CASSTGQGGNEQFF. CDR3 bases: TGTGCCAGCAGCACCGGACAGGGAGGCAATGAGCAGTTCTTC.